This record concerns one T cell receptor beta chain sequence. Which antigen it targets is not known. No base-level quality is on record; no much larger clone is a single base apart. Measured from the cysteine to the phenylalanine, the CDR3 is 17 residues long. The kept DNA is CDR3 alone, 51 bases in frame from the first base. V and J are trimmed by 6 bases and 0 bases, and the gene matches miss 10 bases of the junction. Genomic DNA was extracted from bulk tumor tissue and used as the TCR template, and approximately 650 ng gDNA was amplified per sample. During surgery, multiple biopsies were taken from each primary tumor, with sampling sites spaced as far apart as possible within the tumor mass. The study cohort was described as untreated and was composed of newly diagnosed NSCLC cases undergoing curative surgery. Donors were fewer than 16 newly diagnosed non-small cell lung cancer patients undergoing surgery with curative intent. A couple of independent pathologists reviewed the resected tumor masses. Only DNA and RNA samples of high quality went on to sequencing.

This entry belongs to a study of immune heterogeneity within non-small cell lung tumors listed by TCRdb under 2018. Background for the entire study: By histology, a handful of squamous cell carcinomas, around 10 non-squamous carcinomas and 1 tumor not otherwise specified were included. To examine intratumoral immune heterogeneity, the study used whole-exome sequencing, RNA-seq and TCR beta repertoire sequencing on multiple spatially distinct regions of each NSCLC tumor. Transcriptome data were available for just 40 to 50 loci from around twelve patients, whereas TCR repertoire analysis spanned 55 to 70 tumor loci from under 18 patients. Binding of neoantigens to the HLA alleles of each patient was predicted with netMHCpan-3.0 for mutant peptides of 8 to 11 amino acids. The investigation overall reported the following: High-frequency TCR beta clonotypes were found to be largely distinct between individual patients. Within a patient, identical dominant CDR3B clonotypes were found to recur across loci, yet unique high-frequency clones were also harbored in different tumor locations. Local T-cell repertoire clonality showed a statistically significant but moderate positive correlation with local tumor mutational burden (R 0.3 to 0.35).

The TCR beta CDR3 region was amplified with a multiplex PCR system whose first round ran for around 11 cycles using 32 V-gene forward primers and 13 J-gene reverse primers. The first PCR round was done with a QIAGEN Multiplex PCR Kit, and the primer sequences were filed in Chinese patent CN105087789A. Illumina universal primers were attached in a second round of PCR run with the Phusion High-Fidelity PCR Kit. TCR libraries were paired-end sequenced at 151 bp read length on the Illumina HiSeq X Ten platform. In the authors' own workflow: Reads lacking multiplex PCR primers were removed with Cutadapt, read pairs were merged with PEAR, and CDR3 regions were called with MiXCR default settings. Repertoire diversity used Shannon entropy, and clonality was computed as one minus Shannon entropy divided by ln of productive unique sequence count. Clonotypes at a frequency of at least 0.5% were defined as dominant or high-frequency T-cell clones. TCRdb ran its own pipeline on the public reads, namely fastp trimming at Q25 and MiXCR clone calling, and kept in-frame beta chains. CDR3 protein sequences are deduplicated, and each keeps its most common genes and DNA. The V and J calls follow TCRdb's processing rather than the paper's. The sample table shows 20,000 or so distinct CDR3 sequences, and 27% are seen once. The ten largest make up around 3.8% of the sample.

The sample consisted of lung tumor tissue. This receptor chain uses TRBV12-3 or TRBV12-4 and TRBJ2-2, and TRBD2 matches 7 of the central bases. This sequence was found in a man aged 40-55 years with non-small cell lung cancer. The DNA is as follows: TGTGCCAGCAGACAATCGGGGGGAACCGCGAACACCGGGGAGCTGTTTTTT. This translates into CASRQSGGTANTGELFF.